This TCR beta chain was sequenced for a study of response to subunit inactivated influenza vaccine. Note on this clonotype: Its antigen is as yet unknown.

TCRdb used MiXCR to reprocess the RT-PCR reads, holding one entry per CDR3 protein. The data show around 160,000 distinct CDR3 sequences, with roughly a tenth seen just once and 9.5% to 15% held by the top ten. Trimming shortened V by 0 bases and J by 3 bases, and 15 bases separated the two germline ends. Germline CDR1 reads LGHDT; CDR2 reads YNNKEL (reference sequence). The CDR3 spans 17 residues. Whole-study results and caveats: Authors proposed each seasonal influenza vaccination draws in few new T cells.

This material consisted of non-naive T cells sorted from PBMCs, taken 40 to 50 days after vaccination. The receptor was isolated from a man in his fifties who received an inactivated influenza vaccine. The chain uses TRBV3-1 and TRBJ2-4; no definite D call. The CDR3 nucleotides are TGTGCCAGCAGCCAAGATGGAACACCGACGGACAAAAACATTCAGTACTTC. It is translated as CASSQDGTPTDKNIQYF.